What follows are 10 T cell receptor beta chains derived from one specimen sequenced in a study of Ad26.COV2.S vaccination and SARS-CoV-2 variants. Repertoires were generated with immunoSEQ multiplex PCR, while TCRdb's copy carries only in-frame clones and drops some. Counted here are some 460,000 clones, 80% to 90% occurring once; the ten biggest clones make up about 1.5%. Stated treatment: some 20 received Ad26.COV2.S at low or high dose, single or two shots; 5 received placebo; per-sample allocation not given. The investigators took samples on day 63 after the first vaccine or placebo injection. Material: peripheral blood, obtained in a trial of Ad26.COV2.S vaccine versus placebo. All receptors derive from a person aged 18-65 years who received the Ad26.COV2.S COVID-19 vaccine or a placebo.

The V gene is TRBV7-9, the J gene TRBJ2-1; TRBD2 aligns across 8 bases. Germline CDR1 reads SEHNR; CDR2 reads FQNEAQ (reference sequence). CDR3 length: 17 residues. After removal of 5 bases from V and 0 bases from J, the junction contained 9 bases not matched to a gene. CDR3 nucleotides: TGTGCCAGCAGCCGCCCCACTAGCGGCTCCTCCTACAATGAGCAGTTCTTC. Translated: CASSRPTSGSSYNEQFF.

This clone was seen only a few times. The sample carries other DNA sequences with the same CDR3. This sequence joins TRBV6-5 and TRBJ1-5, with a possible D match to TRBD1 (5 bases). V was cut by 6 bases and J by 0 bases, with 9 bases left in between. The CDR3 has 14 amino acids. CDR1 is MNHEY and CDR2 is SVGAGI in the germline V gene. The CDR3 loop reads CASSREYSNQPQHF. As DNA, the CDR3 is TGTGCCAGCAGCAGGGAGTATAGCAATCAGCCCCAGCATTTT.

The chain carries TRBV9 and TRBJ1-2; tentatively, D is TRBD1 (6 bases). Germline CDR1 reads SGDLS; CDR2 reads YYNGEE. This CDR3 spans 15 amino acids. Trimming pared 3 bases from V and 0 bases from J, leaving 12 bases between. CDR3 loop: CASSAHRAPNYGYTF. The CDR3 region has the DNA TGTGCCAGCAGCGCACACAGGGCACCTAACTATGGCTACACCTTC.

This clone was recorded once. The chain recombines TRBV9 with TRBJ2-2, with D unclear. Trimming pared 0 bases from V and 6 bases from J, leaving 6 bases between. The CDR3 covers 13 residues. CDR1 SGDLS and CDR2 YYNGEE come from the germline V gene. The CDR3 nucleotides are TGTGCCAGCAGCGTAGTTCTTTCCGGGGAGCTGTTTTTT. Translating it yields CASSVVLSGELFF.

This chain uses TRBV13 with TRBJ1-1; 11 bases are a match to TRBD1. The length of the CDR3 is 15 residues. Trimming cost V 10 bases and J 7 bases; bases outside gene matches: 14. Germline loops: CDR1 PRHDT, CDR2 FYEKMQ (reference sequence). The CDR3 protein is CATRYRDRGIGEAFF. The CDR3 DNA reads TGTGCCACGAGATACCGGGACAGGGGGATTGGTGAAGCTTTCTTT.

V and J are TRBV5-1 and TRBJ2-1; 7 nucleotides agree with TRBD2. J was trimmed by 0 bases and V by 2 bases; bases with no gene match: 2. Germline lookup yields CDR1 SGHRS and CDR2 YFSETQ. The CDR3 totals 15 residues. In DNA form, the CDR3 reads TGCGCCAGCAGCTTCCGGGAGGACTCCTACAATGAGCAGTTCTTC. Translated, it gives CASSFREDSYNEQFF.

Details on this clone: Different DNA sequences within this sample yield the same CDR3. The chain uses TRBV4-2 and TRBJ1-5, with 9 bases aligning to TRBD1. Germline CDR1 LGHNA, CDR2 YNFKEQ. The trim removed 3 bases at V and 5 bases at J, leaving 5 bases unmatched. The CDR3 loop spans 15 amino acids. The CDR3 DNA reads TGTGCCAGCAGCCAGGGGGGACAGGGTGATCAGCCCCAGCATTTT. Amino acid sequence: CASSQGGQGDQPQHF.

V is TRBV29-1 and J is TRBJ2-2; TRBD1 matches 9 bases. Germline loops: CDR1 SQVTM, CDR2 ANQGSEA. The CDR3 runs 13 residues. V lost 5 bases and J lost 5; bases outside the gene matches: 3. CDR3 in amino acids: CSVPTGGTGELFF. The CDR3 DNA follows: TGCAGCGTTCCGACAGGGGGGACCGGGGAGCTGTTTTTT.

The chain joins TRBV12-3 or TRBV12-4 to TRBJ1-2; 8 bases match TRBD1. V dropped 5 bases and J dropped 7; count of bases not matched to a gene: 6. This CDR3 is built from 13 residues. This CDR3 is CASSQGARGGYTF. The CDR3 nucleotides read TGTGCCAGCAGTCAGGGGGCGCGAGGTGGCTACACCTTC.

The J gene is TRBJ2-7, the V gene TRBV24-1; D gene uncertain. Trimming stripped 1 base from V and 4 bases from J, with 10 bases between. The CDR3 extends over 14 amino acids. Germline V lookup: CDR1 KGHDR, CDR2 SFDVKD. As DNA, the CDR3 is TGTGCCACCAGTGATTTCCCCAACTCTTACGAGCAGTACTTC. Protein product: CATSDFPNSYEQYF.